The clone carrying this T cell receptor beta chain appeared a single time. Its matching antigen is unknown. Through a sample-barcoded 5' primer and a J-beta primer mix, a second PCR was run for roughly 7 to 11 cycles. Each TCR beta cDNA got a 12-nucleotide random molecular identifier. TCRdb reprocessed the 5' RACE reads via MiXCR and lists one record per CDR3 protein. The sample consists of about 1.8 million distinct CDR3 sequences, just under 50% of them appearing once. This specimen belongs to a study of blood T cells in healthy people across ages. Points from the study as a whole: A roughly linear fall in TCR beta diversity per million T cells was seen with increasing age.

The sequenced sample consisted of blood. This TCR derives from a middle-aged woman in good health.

The CDR3 sequence is CASRWTTSYNEQFF. CDR3 DNA: TGCGCCAGCCGGTGGACCACCTCCTACAATGAGCAGTTCTTC. The chain uses TRBV5-1 and TRBJ2-1; D unclear. This CDR3 contains 14 residues. Per the germline V gene, CDR1 is SGHRS and CDR2 is YFSETQ. V was trimmed by 7 bases and J by 0 bases, leaving 11 bases between them. Looking up the rest from reference TRBV5-1 and TRBJ2-1 gives the full variable domain: KAGVTQTPRYLIKTRGQQVTLSCSPISGHRSVSWYQQTPGQGLQFLFEYFSETQRNKGNFPGRFSGRQFSNSRSEMNVSTLELGDSALYLCASRWTTSYNEQFFGPGTRLTVL.